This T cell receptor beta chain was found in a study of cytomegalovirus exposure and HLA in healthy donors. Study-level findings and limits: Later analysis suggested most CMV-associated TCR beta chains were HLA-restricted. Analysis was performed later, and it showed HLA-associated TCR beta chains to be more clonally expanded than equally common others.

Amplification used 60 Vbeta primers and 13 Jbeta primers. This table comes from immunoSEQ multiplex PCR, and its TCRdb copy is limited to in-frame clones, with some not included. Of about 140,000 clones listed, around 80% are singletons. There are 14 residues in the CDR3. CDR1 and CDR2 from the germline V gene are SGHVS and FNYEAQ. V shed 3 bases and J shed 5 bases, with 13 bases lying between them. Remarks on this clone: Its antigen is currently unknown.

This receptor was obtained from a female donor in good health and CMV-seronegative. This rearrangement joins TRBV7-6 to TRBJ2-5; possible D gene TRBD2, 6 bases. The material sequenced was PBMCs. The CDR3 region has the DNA TGTGCCAGCAGCTTTACGGGAGTGGGGGAGACCCAGTACTTC. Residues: CASSFTGVGETQYF.